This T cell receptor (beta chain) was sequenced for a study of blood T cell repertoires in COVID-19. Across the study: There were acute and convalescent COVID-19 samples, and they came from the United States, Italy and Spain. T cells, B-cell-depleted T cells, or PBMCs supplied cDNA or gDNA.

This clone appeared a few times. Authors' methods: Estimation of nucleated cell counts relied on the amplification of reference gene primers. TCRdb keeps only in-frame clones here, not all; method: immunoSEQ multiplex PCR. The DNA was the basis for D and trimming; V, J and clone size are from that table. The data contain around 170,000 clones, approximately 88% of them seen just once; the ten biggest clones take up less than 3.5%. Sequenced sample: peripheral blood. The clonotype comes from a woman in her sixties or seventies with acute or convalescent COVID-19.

CDR3 protein: CASSPGQREQYF. The CDR3 nucleotides read TGTGCCAGCTCACCCGGTCAACGCGAGCAGTACTTC. The chain uses TRBV18 and TRBJ2-7; D ambiguous. V lost 3 bases and J 6 bases, leaving 9 bases between the germline ends. CDR3 length: 12 amino acids. CDR1 and CDR2 from the germline V gene are KGHSH and LQKENI. Full variable domain (missing parts from reference TRBV18 and TRBJ2-7): NAGVMQNPRHLVRRRGQEARLRCSPMKGHSHVYWYRQLPEEGLKFMVYLQKENIIDESGMPKERFSAEFPKEGPSILRIQQVVRGDSAAYFCASSPGQREQYFGPGTRLTVT.